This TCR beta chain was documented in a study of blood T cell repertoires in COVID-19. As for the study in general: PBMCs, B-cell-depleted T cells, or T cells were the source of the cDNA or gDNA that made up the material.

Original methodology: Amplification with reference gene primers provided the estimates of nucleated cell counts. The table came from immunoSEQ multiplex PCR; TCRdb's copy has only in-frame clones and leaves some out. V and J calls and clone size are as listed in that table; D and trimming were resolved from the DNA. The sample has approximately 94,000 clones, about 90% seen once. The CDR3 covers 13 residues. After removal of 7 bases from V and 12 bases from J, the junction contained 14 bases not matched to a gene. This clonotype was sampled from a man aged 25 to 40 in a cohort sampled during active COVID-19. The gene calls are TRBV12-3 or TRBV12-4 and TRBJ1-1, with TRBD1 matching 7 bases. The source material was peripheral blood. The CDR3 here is CASKVMEQGRTFF. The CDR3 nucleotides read TGTGCCAGCAAGGTTATGGAACAGGGGCGGACTTTCTTT.